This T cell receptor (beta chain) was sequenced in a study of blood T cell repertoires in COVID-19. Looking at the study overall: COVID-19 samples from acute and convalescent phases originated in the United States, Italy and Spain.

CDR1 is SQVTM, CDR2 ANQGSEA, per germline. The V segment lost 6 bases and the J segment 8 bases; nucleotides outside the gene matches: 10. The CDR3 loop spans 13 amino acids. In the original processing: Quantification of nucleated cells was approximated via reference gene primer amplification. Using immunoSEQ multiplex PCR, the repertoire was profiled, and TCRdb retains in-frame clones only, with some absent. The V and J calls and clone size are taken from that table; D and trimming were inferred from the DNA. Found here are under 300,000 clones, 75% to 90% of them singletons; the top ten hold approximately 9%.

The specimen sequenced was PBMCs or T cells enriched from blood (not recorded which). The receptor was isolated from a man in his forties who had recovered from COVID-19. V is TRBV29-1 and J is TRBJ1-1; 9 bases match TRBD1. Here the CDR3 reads CSVGRDREGEAFF. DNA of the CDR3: TGCAGCGTAGGAAGGGACAGGGAAGGAGAAGCTTTCTTT.